Shown below are 20 T cell receptor beta chains from a single sample sequenced in a study of T-cell reconstitution after alpha-beta-depleted transplantation in children. Researchers prepared the TCRbeta library using unique molecular identifiers, the study reports. TCRdb re-derived calls from the PCR reads in MiXCR, one entry per CDR3 protein. The sample holds over 150,000 distinct CDR3 sequences; approximately 6.8% are singletons and the top ten take about 4.4%. The starting material was PBMCs, obtained before TCRalphabeta/CD19-depleted stem cell transplant. The source of these receptors is a girl less than two years old with combined immunodeficiency, due to receive a stem cell transplant.

This clonotype was detected many times. A read error may produce the germline difference seen at one junction end. The chain couples TRBV7-7 to TRBJ2-5, with a possible D match to TRBD2 (5 bases). This CDR3 has 17 amino acids. Germline V gene lookup returns CDR1 SSHAT and CDR2 FNYEAQ (reference sequence). Here the CDR3 DNA reads TGTGCTAGCAGCTCTTACCAACTAGTCACTACTCAAGAGACCCAGTACTTC. It encodes CASSSYQLVTTQETQYF.

This clonotype occurred many times. The rearrangement links TRBV3-1 to TRBJ2-5; TRBD1 matches at 7 bases. Looked up from germline, CDR1 is LGHDT and CDR2 is YNNKEL (reference sequence). The trim removed 3 bases at V and 2 bases at J, leaving 6 bases unmatched. The CDR3 runs 15 residues. The CDR3 loop is CASSHPGQRQETQYF. The CDR3 region has the DNA TGTGCCAGCAGCCACCCGGGACAGCGACAAGAGACCCAGTACTTC.

The sample holds many counts of this clonotype. The chain uses TRBV15 and TRBJ2-5; TRBD1 is a possible D gene (5 bases). Germline assignment: CDR1 LNHNV and CDR2 YYDKDF (reference sequence). V gave up 3 bases and J gave up 1 base, with 12 bases separating them. This CDR3 has 15 amino acids. The CDR3 reads CATSSRRQPQETQYF. CDR3 DNA sequence: TGTGCCACCAGCAGCAGGCGACAGCCCCAAGAGACCCAGTACTTC. The full variable domain, its missing parts supplied by reference TRBV15 and TRBJ2-5, is DAMVIQNPRYQVTQFGKPVTLSCSQTLNHNVMYWYQQKSSQAPKLLFHYYDKDFNNEADTPDNFQSRRPNTSFCFLDIRSPGLGDTAMYLCATSSRRQPQETQYFGPGTRLLVL.

This clonotype showed up many times. The V gene is TRBV28, the J gene TRBJ2-7; 8 bases fit TRBD2. CDR1 is MDHEN, CDR2 SYDVKM, per germline. J gave up 2 bases and V 6 bases, and 3 bases lay outside the gene matches. This CDR3 is 13 amino acids long. CDR3 DNA sequence: TGTGCCAGCAGCTCGGGGGGGCCCTACGAGCAGTACTTC. It is translated as CASSSGGPYEQYF.

This clonotype showed up many times. The J gene is TRBJ2-3, the V gene TRBV9, with D perhaps TRBD2 (5 bases). Germline CDR1 and CDR2: SGDLS and YYNGEE. With 1 base removed from V and 1 base from J, the gap between germline ends came to 13 bases. This CDR3 is built from 16 residues. The CDR3 sequence is CASSVFASHRTDTQYF. CDR3 DNA: TGTGCCAGCAGCGTATTCGCTAGCCACCGCACAGATACGCAGTATTTT.

Worth noting for this clonotype: This may be a read error, as it is one base from a much larger clone. The rearrangement uses TRBV6-1 and TRBJ2-3, with 8 nucleotides matching TRBD2. The CDR3 length is 15 residues. The germline V gene encodes CDR1 MNHNS and CDR2 SASEGT. The CDR3 DNA reads TGTGTCAGTCAGGGTGGCGGGAGGTTCACAGATACGCAGTATTTT. This gives the protein CVSQGGGRFTDTQYF.

This chain uses TRBV5-6 with TRBJ2-3; no firm D call. The germline CDR1 and CDR2 sequences are SGHDT and YYEEEE. Trimming cost V 1 base and J 2 bases, with 11 bases left between them. This CDR3 is built from 15 residues. The CDR3: CASSLYGYLTDTQYF. The CDR3, as DNA: TGTGCCAGCAGCTTGTACGGGTATCTCACAGATACGCAGTATTTT.

This clonotype was found many times. The chain combines TRBV28 with TRBJ2-7, with a tentative D call TRBD2 (6 bases). V was shortened by 0 bases and J by 2 bases, with 14 bases between the two germline ends. Per the germline V gene, CDR1 is MDHEN and CDR2 is SYDVKM. The CDR3 length is 16 residues. CDR3 sequence: CASSLWIQGGTYEQYF. As DNA, the CDR3 is TGTGCCAGCAGTTTATGGATACAAGGCGGGACCTACGAGCAGTACTTC.

The chain recombines TRBV5-5 with TRBJ2-2; the D gene is possibly TRBD2 (6 bases). Looked up from germline, CDR1 is SGHKS and CDR2 is YYEKEE (reference sequence). Trimming removed 4 bases from V and 7 bases from J, with 14 bases in between. CDR3 length equals 14 residues. The CDR3 spells CASSTPTGSGELFF. CDR3 DNA: TGTGCCAGCAGCACCCCCACCGGGAGCGGGGAGCTGTTTTTT.

There are many counts of this clonotype. This chain joins TRBV2 and TRBJ2-7; no clear D gene. The CDR3 totals 11 residues. Trimming cost V 8 bases and J 3 bases, with 8 bases left between them. Germline loops: CDR1 SNHLY, CDR2 FYNNEI. CDR3 DNA: TGTGCCAGCGGAGCATTCTACGAGCAGTACTTC. Protein: CASGAFYEQYF.

This clonotype was seen repeatedly, ten times or more. The genes are TRBV2 and TRBJ2-3; D call uncertain. The ends were cut back, 4 bases at V and 0 bases at J, with 14 bases in the middle. This CDR3 has 16 amino acids. The germline V gene has CDR1 SNHLY and CDR2 FYNNEI. For the CDR3, the DNA is TGTGCCAGCAGTGGTTCAGGTGAACTAAGCACAGATACGCAGTATTTT. As protein: CASSGSGELSTDTQYF.

Comment on this clonotype: This may be a read error, as it is one base from a much larger clone. Because it lacks the conserved phenylalanine or tryptophan at the end, this CDR3 is likely a read error. The V gene is TRBV5-1, the J gene TRBJ2-7, with 7 bases fitting TRBD2. Germline V gene sequence: CDR1 SGHRS, CDR2 YFSETQ. J gave up 0 bases and V 4 bases, and 4 bases lay outside the gene matches. There are 14 residues in the CDR3. CDR3 DNA sequence: TGCGCCAGCAGCGAGGCGGGGGTCTCCTACGAGCAGTACTCC. It encodes CASSEAGVSYEQYS.

This clonotype has a count of ten or more. The chain combines TRBV9 with TRBJ2-3, with D possibly being TRBD2 (6 bases). CDR1 is SGDLS, CDR2 YYNGEE, per germline. V was trimmed by 3 bases and J by 3 bases, leaving 11 bases between them. CDR3 length: 14 amino acids. The CDR3 protein is CASSDPGRTDTQYF. Here the CDR3 DNA reads TGTGCCAGCAGCGACCCGGGGAGGACAGATACGCAGTATTTT.

At least ten counts were recorded for this clonotype. This sequence joins TRBV28 and TRBJ2-7; 15 bases fit TRBD2. This CDR3 has 17 residues. Germline lookup yields CDR1 MDHEN and CDR2 SYDVKM. After removal of 3 bases from V and 3 bases from J, the junction contained 6 bases not matched to a gene. CDR3 loop: CASSFPGTSGRSYEQYF. The CDR3 DNA is TGTGCCAGCAGTTTCCCTGGGACTAGCGGGAGGAGCTACGAGCAGTACTTC.

The V gene is TRBV5-6, the J gene TRBJ2-7; 9 bases align to TRBD2. This CDR3 comprises 13 residues. After removal of 7 bases from V and 7 bases from J, the junction contained 9 bases not matched to a gene. Germline-derived CDR1 and CDR2 are SGHDT and YYEEEE. The CDR3 reads CASGPGLAGEQYF. The DNA of the CDR3 is TGTGCCAGCGGCCCCGGGCTAGCGGGGGAGCAGTACTTC.

The chain combines TRBV27 with TRBJ2-2; D ambiguous. Germline V gene sequence: CDR1 MNHEY, CDR2 SMNVEV (reference sequence). This CDR3 has 14 residues. Trimming stripped 4 bases from V and 5 bases from J, with 11 bases between. The chain's CDR3 is CASSSLIWTGELFF. The CDR3 DNA reads as TGTGCCAGCAGTTCCCTGATTTGGACCGGGGAGCTGTTTTTT.

This clonotype was recorded at least ten times. The chain joins TRBV4-1 to TRBJ2-2; a weak D match, TRBD2 (6 bases). This CDR3 comprises 18 residues. The germline V gene has CDR1 MGHRA and CDR2 YSYEKL. V lost 0 bases to trimming and J lost 4 bases, with 18 bases between them. The DNA of the CDR3 is TGCGCCAGCAGCCAAGACAAGACTAGAATTGCGGGCACCGGGGAGCTGTTTTTT. Amino acid sequence: CASSQDKTRIAGTGELFF.

The sample holds many counts of this clonotype. This chain uses TRBV28 with TRBJ1-1; the D is unclear. The ends were cut back, 2 bases at V and 7 bases at J, with 5 bases in the middle. Per germline, CDR1 MDHEN and CDR2 SYDVKM. The CDR3 loop spans 11 amino acids. This CDR3 reads CASSLGLEAFF. The CDR3 nucleotides read TGTGCCAGCAGTTTAGGCCTTGAAGCTTTCTTT.

The gene calls are TRBV7-2 and TRBJ2-6, with 10 bases that match TRBD1. Looked up from germline, CDR1 is SGHTA and CDR2 is FQGNSA. V trimming: 3 bases; J trimming: 0 bases; junction bases outside the gene matches: 14. This CDR3 spans 21 amino acids. CDR3 loop: CASSFIKSTGTGVSGANVLTF. The CDR3 DNA reads as TGTGCCAGCAGCTTCATTAAGTCAACCGGGACAGGGGTCTCTGGGGCCAACGTCCTGACTTTC.

There are many counts of this clonotype. DNA of the CDR3: TGCAGCATCCGGGACCCCCCTTACCATGAGCAGTTCTTC. Translation: CSIRDPPYHEQFF. J is TRBJ2-1 and V is TRBV20-1; either TRBD1 or TRBD2 may supply D (5 bases each). The CDR3 has 13 residues. CDR1 is DFQATT and CDR2 is SNEGSKA in the germline V gene (reference sequence).